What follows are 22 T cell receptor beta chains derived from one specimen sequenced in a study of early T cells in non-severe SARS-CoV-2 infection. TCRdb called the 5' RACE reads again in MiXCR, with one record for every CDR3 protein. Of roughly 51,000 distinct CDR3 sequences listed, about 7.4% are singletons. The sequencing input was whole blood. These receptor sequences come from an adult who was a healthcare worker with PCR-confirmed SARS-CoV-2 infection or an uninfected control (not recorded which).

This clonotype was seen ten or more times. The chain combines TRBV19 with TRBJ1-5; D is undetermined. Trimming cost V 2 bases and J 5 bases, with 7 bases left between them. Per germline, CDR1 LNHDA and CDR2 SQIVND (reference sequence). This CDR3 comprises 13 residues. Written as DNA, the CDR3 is TGTGCCAGTAGTATACGGGGAGATCAGCCCCAGCATTTT. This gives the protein CASSIRGDQPQHF.

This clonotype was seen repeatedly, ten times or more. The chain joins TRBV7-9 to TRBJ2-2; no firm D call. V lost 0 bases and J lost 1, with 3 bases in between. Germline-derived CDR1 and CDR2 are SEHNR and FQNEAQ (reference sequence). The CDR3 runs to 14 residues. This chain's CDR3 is CASSLAGNTGELFF. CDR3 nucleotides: TGTGCCAGCAGCTTAGCGGGGAACACCGGGGAGCTGTTTTTT. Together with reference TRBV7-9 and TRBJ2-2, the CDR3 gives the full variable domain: DTGVSQNPRHKITKRGQNVTFRCDPISEHNRLYWYRQTLGQGPEFLTYFQNEAQLEKSRLLSDRFSAERPKGSFSTLEIQRTEQGDSAMYLCASSLAGNTGELFFGEGSRLTVL.

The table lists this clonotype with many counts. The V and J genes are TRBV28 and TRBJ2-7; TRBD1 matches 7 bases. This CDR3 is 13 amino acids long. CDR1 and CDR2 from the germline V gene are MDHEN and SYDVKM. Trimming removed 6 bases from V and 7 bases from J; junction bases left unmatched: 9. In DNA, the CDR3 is TGTGCCAGCAGGACAGGGCTTGACTGGGAGCAGTACTTC. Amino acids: CASRTGLDWEQYF.

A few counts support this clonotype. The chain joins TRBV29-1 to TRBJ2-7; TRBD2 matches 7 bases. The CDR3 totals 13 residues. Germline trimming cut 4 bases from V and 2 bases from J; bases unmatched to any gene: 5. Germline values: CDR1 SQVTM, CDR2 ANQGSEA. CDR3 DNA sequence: TGCAGCGTTGGGGGGGGTTCGACCTACGAGCAGTACTTC. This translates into CSVGGGSTYEQYF.

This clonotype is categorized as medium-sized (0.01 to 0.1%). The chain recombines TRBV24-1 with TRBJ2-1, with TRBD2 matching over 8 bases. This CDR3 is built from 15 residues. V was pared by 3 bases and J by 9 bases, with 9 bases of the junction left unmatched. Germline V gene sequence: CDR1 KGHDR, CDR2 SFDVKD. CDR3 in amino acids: CATSDVLRGAGEQFF. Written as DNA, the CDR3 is TGTGCCACCAGTGATGTCCTGCGGGGGGCGGGTGAGCAGTTCTTC.

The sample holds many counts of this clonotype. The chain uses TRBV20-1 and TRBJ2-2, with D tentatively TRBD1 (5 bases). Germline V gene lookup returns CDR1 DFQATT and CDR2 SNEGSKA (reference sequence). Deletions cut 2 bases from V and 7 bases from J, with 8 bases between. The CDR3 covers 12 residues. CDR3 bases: TGCAGTGCTAGACAGGGTGGCGGGGAGCTGTTTTTT. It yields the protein CSARQGGGELFF.

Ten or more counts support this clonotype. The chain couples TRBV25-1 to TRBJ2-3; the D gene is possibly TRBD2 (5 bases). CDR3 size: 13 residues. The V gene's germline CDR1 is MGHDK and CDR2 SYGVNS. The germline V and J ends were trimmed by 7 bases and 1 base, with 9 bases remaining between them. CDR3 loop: CASNVGGTDTQYF. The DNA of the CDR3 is TGTGCCAGCAATGTGGGAGGCACAGATACGCAGTATTTT.

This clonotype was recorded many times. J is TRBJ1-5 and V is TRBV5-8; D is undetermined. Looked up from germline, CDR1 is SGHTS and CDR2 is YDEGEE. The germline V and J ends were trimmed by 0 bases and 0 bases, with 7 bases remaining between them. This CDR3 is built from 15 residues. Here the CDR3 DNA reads TGTGCCAGCAGCTTGGGGCAGGATAGCAATCAGCCCCAGCATTTT. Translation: CASSLGQDSNQPQHF.

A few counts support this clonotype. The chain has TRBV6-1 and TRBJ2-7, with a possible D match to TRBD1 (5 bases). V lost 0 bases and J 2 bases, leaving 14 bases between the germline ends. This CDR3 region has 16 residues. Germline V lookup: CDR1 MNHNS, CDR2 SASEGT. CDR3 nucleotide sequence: TGTGCCAGCAGTGAAGCGCACGGACAAGGAACCTACGAGCAGTACTTC. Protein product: CASSEAHGQGTYEQYF.

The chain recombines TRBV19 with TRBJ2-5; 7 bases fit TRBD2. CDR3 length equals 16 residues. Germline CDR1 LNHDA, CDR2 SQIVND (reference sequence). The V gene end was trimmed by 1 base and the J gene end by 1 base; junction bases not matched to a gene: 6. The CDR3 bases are TGTGCCAGTAGTATAGGACCTAGCGGAGGCCAAGAGACCCAGTACTTC. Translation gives CASSIGPSGGQETQYF. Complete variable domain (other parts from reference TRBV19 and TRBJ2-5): DGGITQSPKYLFRKEGQNVTLSCEQNLNHDAMYWYRQDPGQGLRLIYYSQIVNDFQKGDIAEGYSVSREKKESFPLTVTSAQKNPTAFYLCASSIGPSGGQETQYFGPGTRLLVL.

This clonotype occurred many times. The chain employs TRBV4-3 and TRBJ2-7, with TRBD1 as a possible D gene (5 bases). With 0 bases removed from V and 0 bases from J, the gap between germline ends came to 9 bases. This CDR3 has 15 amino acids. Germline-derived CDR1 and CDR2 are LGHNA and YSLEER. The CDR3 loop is CASSQDQGFSYEQYF. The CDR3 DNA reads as TGCGCCAGCAGCCAAGACCAGGGTTTCTCCTACGAGCAGTACTTC.

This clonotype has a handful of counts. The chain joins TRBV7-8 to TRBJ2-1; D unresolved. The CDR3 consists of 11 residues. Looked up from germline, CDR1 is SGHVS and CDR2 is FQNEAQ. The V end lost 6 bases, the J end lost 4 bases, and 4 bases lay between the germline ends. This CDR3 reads CASRRYNEQFF. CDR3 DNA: TGTGCCAGCAGGCGGTACAATGAGCAGTTCTTC. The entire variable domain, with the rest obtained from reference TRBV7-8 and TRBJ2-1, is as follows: GAGVSQSPRYKVAKRGQDVALRCDPISGHVSLFWYQQALGQGPEFLTYFQNEAQLDKSGLPSDRFFAERPEGSVSTLKIQRTQQEDSAVYLCASRRYNEQFFGPGTRLTVL.

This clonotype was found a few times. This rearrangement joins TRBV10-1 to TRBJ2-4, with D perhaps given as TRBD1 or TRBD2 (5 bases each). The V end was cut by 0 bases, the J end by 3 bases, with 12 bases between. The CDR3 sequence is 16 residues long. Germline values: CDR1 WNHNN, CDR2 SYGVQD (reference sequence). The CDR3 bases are TGCGCCAGCAGTGAGTCGGCGAGGGGAAGCAAAAACATTCAGTACTTC. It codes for CASSESARGSKNIQYF.

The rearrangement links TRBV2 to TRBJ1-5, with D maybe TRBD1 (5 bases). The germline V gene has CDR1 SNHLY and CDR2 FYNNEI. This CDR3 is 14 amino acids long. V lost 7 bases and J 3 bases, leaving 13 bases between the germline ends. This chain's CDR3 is CASTDRQPNQPQHF. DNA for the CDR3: TGTGCCAGCACCGACCGACAGCCCAATCAGCCCCAGCATTTT.

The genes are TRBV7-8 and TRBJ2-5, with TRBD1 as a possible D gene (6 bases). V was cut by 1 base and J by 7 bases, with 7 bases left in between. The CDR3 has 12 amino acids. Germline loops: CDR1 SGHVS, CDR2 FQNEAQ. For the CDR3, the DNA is TGTGCCAGCAGCTTAGTAGGGGGGACCCAGTACTTC. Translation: CASSLVGGTQYF.

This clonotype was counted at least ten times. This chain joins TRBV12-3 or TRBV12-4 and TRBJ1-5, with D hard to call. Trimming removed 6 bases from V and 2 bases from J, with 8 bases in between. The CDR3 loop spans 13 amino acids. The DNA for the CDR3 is TGTGCCAGCAGCTTATTGGGCAATCAGCCCCAGCATTTT. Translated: CASSLLGNQPQHF.

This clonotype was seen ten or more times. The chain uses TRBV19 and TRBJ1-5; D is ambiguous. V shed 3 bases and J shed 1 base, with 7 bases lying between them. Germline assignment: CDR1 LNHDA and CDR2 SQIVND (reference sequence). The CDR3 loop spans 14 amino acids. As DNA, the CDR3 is TGTGCCAGTAGTATGACTCAGAGCAATCAGCCCCAGCATTTT. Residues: CASSMTQSNQPQHF.

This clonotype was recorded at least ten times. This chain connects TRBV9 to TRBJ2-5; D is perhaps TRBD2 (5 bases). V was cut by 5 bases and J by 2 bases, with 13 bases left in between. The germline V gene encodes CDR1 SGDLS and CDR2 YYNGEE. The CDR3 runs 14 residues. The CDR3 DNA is TGTGCCAGCAGTCCCGAGGGTTGGCAAGAGACCCAGTACTTC. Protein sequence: CASSPEGWQETQYF.

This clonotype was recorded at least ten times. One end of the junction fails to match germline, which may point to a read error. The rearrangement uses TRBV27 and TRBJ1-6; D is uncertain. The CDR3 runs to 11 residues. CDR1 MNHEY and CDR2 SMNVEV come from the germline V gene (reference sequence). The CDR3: CATSEISPLHF. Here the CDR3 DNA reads TGTGCCACCAGTGAGATTTCACCCCTCCACTTT.

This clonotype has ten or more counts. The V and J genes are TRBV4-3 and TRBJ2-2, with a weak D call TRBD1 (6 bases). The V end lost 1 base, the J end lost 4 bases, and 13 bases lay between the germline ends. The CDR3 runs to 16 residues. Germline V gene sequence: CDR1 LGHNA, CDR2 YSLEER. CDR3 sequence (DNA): TGCGCCAGCAGCCAAGTCAGGGGAAGTGGCACCGGGGAGCTGTTTTTT. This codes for CASSQVRGSGTGELFF.

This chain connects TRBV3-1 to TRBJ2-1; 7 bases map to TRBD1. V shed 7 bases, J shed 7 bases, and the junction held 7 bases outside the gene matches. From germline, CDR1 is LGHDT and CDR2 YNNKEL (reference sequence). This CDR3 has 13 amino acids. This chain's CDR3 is CASTTGVRNEQFF. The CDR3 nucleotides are TGTGCCAGCACAACAGGGGTGAGAAATGAGCAGTTCTTC.

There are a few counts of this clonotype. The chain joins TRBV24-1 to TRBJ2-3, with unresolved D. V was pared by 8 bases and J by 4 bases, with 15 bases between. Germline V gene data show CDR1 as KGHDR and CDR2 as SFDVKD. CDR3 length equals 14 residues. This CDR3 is CATNLALGPDTQYF. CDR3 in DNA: TGTGCCACCAATCTCGCCCTCGGTCCAGATACGCAGTATTTT.